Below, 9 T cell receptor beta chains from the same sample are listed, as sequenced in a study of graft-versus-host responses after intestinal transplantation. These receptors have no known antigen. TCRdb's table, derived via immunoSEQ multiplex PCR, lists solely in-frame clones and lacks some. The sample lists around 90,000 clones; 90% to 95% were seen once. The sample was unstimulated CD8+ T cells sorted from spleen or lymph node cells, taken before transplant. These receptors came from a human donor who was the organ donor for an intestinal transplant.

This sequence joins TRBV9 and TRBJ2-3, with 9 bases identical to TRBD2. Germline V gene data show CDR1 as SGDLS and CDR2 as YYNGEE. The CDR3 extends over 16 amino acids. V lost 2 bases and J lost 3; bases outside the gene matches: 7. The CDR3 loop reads CASSVVGLAGTDTQYF. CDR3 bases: TGTGCCAGCAGCGTGGTCGGTCTAGCGGGAACAGATACGCAGTATTTT.

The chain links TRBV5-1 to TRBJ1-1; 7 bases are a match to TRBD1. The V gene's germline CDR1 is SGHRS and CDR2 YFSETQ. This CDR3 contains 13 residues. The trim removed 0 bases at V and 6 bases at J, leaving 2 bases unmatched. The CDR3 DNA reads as TGCGCCAGCAGCTTGGAAGGGGGCGCTGAAGCTTTCTTT. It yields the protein CASSLEGGAEAFF. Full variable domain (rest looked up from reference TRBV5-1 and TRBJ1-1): KAGVTQTPRYLIKTRGQQVTLSCSPISGHRSVSWYQQTPGQGLQFLFEYFSETQRNKGNFPGRFSGRQFSNSRSEMNVSTLELGDSALYLCASSLEGGAEAFFGQGTRLTVV.

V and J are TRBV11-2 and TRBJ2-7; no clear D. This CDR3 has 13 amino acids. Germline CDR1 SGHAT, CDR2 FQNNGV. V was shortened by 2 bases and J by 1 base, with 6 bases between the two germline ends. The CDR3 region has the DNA TGTGCCAGCAGCTTACGCAGTTCCTACGAGCAGTACTTC. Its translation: CASSLRSSYEQYF.

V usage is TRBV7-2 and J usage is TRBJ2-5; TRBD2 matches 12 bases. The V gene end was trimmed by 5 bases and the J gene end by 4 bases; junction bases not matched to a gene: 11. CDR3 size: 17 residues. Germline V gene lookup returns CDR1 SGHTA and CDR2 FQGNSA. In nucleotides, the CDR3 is TGTGCCAGCAGCCCGCCCCTACTAGCGGGAGGTCGAGAGACCCAGTACTTC. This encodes CASSPPLLAGGRETQYF. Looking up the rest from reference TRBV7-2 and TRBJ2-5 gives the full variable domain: GAGVSQSPSNKVTEKGKDVELRCDPISGHTALYWYRQSLGQGLEFLIYFQGNSAPDKSGLPSDRFSAERTGGSVSTLTIQRTQQEDSAVYLCASSPPLLAGGRETQYFGPGTRLLVL.

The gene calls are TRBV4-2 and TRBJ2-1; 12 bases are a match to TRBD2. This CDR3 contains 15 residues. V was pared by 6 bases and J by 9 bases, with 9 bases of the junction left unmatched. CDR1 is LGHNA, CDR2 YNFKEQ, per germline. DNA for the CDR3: TGTGCCAGCAGACTCCGACTAGCGGGAGTCGGTGAGCAGTTCTTC. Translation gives CASRLRLAGVGEQFF.

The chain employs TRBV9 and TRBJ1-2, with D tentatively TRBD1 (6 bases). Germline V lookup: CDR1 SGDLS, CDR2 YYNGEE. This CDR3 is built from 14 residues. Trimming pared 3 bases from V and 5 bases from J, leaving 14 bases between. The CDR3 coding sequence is TGTGCCAGCAGCGCTGGGGCAGGGGAGTATGGCTACACCTTC. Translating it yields CASSAGAGEYGYTF.

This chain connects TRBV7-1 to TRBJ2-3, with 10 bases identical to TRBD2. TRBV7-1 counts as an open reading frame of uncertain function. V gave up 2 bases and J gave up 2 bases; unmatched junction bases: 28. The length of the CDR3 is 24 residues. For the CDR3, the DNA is TGTGCCAGCAGCTCACAGACCGTTTGGATTGCTAGCGGGGGCTCCAGGGTCCCCACAGATACGCAGTATTTT. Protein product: CASSSQTVWIASGGSRVPTDTQYF.

CDR3 loop: CASSPEWQGYGYTF. The CDR3 coding sequence is TGTGCCAGCAGTCCCGAGTGGCAGGGCTATGGCTACACCTTC. This chain connects TRBV27 to TRBJ1-2, with D perhaps TRBD1 (5 bases). The CDR3 is 14 residues long. V was shortened by 5 bases and J by 4 bases, with 14 bases between the two germline ends. CDR1 is MNHEY, CDR2 SMNVEV, per germline (reference sequence).

CDR3 in DNA: TGTGCCAGGGGGAGAGGTACTAGCGGCTTCCCCTACGAGCAGTACTTC. Translated, it gives CARGRGTSGFPYEQYF. V and J are TRBV2 and TRBJ2-7, with 8 nucleotides matching TRBD2. Germline V gives CDR1 SNHLY, CDR2 FYNNEI. This CDR3 has 16 amino acids. With 9 bases clipped from V and 2 bases from J, the junction kept 15 bases outside the gene matches.